A single sample is the source of the 30 T cell receptor beta chains below, sequenced in a study of Graves' ophthalmopathy and Graves' hyperthyroidism (dated 2018 in TCRdb). The reads were generated on an Illumina HiSeq 2000. For repertoire sequencing, the TCR beta CDR3 regions were amplified from RNA transcripts. A first-round RT-PCR used HTBI primers with the Qiagen OneStep RT-PCR kit, followed by a second-round multiplex PCR, size selection and purification. TCRdb applied fastp at Q25 and MiXCR to the public reads, then kept only in-frame beta chains. Rows are combined by CDR3 protein, so each entry shows the most common genes and DNA. The sample yields about 220,000 distinct CDR3 sequences; roughly 21% were counted once. The ten largest account for 35% to 55% of the sample. The material sequenced was peripheral blood. The receptor source for this set is a woman between 50 and 59 years old with Graves' ophthalmopathy. Donor details come from another sample of the same person, matched by shared clones.

This clonotype was seen many times. This chain uses TRBV29-1 with TRBJ2-7; 7 bases are a match to TRBD2. Germline trimming cut 4 bases from V and 6 bases from J; bases unmatched to any gene: 12. Germline CDR1 is SQVTM and CDR2 is ANQGSEA. This CDR3 is built from 14 residues. CDR3 region: CSVVAGLGSREQYF. CDR3 in DNA: TGCAGCGTTGTTGCTGGACTAGGTTCTCGCGAGCAGTACTTC.

Ten or more counts support this clonotype. The chain is built from TRBV30 and TRBJ2-7; 11 bases line up with TRBD2. The germline V gene has CDR1 GTSNPN and CDR2 SVGIG (reference sequence). This CDR3 is 14 amino acids long. After removal of 2 bases from V and 6 bases from J, the junction contained 6 bases not matched to a gene. CDR3 bases: TGTGCCTGGAGTATAGCGGGAGGGCCGGGCGAGCAGTACTTC. This sequence encodes CAWSIAGGPGEQYF.

This clonotype has at least ten counts. The V and J genes are TRBV5-1 and TRBJ2-7, with 10 nucleotides matching TRBD2. The CDR3 consists of 16 residues. CDR1 and CDR2 (germline): SGHRS, YFSETQ. Unmatched junction bases numbered 13, after V lost 4 bases and J lost 6 bases. The CDR3 is CASSRNLAGDQGEQYF. The CDR3 coding sequence is TGCGCCAGCAGCCGCAATCTAGCGGGAGATCAGGGCGAGCAGTACTTC.

This clonotype was detected many times. The gene calls are TRBV6-2 or TRBV6-3 and TRBJ2-7, with 7 bases lining up with TRBD2. The CDR3 sequence is 15 residues long. Germline lookup yields CDR1 MNHEY and CDR2 SVGEGT. After removal of 8 bases from V and 0 bases from J, the junction contained 10 bases not matched to a gene. The CDR3 bases are TGTGCCAGCTTACCGATAGCGGGCCCCTCCTACGAGCAGTACTTC. It codes for CASLPIAGPSYEQYF.

The chain combines TRBV11-2 with TRBJ1-3, with D hard to call. This CDR3 comprises 13 residues. V was cut by 3 bases and J by 4 bases, with 7 bases left in between. Germline loops: CDR1 SGHAT, CDR2 FQNNGV. The CDR3 DNA reads as TGTGCCAGCAGCTTCACGGTGGGAAACACCATATATTTT. Translated, it gives CASSFTVGNTIYF. Full variable domain (remainder filled in from reference TRBV11-2 and TRBJ1-3): EAGVAQSPRYKIIEKRQSVAFWCNPISGHATLYWYQQILGQGPKLLIQFQNNGVVDDSQLPKDRFSAERLKGVDSTLKIQPAKLEDSAVYLCASSFTVGNTIYFGEGSWLTVV.

This clonotype was recorded many times. This chain uses TRBV7-9 with TRBJ2-5; D possibly corresponds to TRBD2 (6 bases). CDR1 is SEHNR and CDR2 is FQNEAQ in the germline V gene (reference sequence). The CDR3 runs to 13 residues. V was shortened by 7 bases and J by 2 bases, with 11 bases between the two germline ends. The chain's CDR3 is CASKPGEQETQYF. In DNA, the CDR3 is TGTGCCAGCAAACCGGGGGAGCAAGAGACCCAGTACTTC.

In its sample, this clonotype was seen many times. This chain joins TRBV11-2 and TRBJ2-7, with 9 bases lining up with TRBD1. The germline gives CDR1 SGHAT, CDR2 FQNNGV. The CDR3 is 16 residues long. The V segment lost 5 bases and the J segment 6 bases; nucleotides outside the gene matches: 14. CDR3: CASSLSIFTGGLEQYF. Here the CDR3 DNA reads TGTGCCAGCAGCCTCAGCATTTTTACAGGGGGCCTCGAGCAGTACTTC.

This clonotype was observed at least ten times. The chain joins TRBV11-1 to TRBJ1-2; maybe TRBD1 (6 bases). Trimming cost V 4 bases and J 3 bases, with 24 bases left between them. The CDR3 extends over 18 amino acids. Germline V gene data show CDR1 as SGHAT and CDR2 as FQDESV (reference sequence). CDR3 coding DNA: TGTGCCAGCAGCTCCCTATTACGAACCGGGACAAACTACTATGGCTACACCTTC. Protein product: CASSSLLRTGTNYYGYTF.

This chain joins TRBV12-3 or TRBV12-4 and TRBJ2-7; no clear D gene. CDR3 size: 11 residues. The V end lost 6 bases, the J end lost 5 bases, and 8 bases lay between the germline ends. The CDR3 protein is CASSLADEQYF. In DNA, the CDR3 is TGTGCCAGCAGCTTGGCCGACGAGCAGTACTTC.

This clonotype was detected a few times. J is TRBJ2-2 and V is TRBV25-1, with unresolved D. Germline V gene data show CDR1 as MGHDK and CDR2 as SYGVNS. The CDR3 consists of 14 residues. Deletions cut 0 bases from V and 8 bases from J, with 10 bases between. CDR3 nucleotide sequence: TGTGCCAGCAGTGAATACCGGACCTTAGGGGAGCTGTTTTTT. It translates to CASSEYRTLGELFF.

Ten or more counts support this clonotype. The rearrangement uses TRBV25-1 and TRBJ2-5, with a tentative D call TRBD2 (7 bases). Germline V gene lookup returns CDR1 MGHDK and CDR2 SYGVNS. Trimming pared 3 bases from V and 5 bases from J, leaving 22 bases between. This CDR3 contains 17 residues. The CDR3 region has the DNA TGTGCCAGCAGTGACCCCAGCCTGGGGGGGGCGTACGAGACCCAGTACTTC. It translates to CASSDPSLGGAYETQYF.

The sample holds many counts of this clonotype. The genes are TRBV12-3 or TRBV12-4 and TRBJ1-3; D gene ambiguous. The CDR3 spans 14 residues. Between the trimmed V and J ends, which lost 6 bases and 2 bases, there was a span of 11 bases. Here the CDR3 reads CASSPRSPGNTIYF. CDR3 nucleotides: TGTGCCAGCAGCCCCCGGTCGCCTGGAAACACCATATATTTT.

This chain connects TRBV6-1 to TRBJ1-6; 7 bases align to TRBD1. CDR3 size: 13 residues. The germline V gene encodes CDR1 MNHNS and CDR2 SASEGT. V trimming: 7 bases; J trimming: 8 bases; junction bases outside the gene matches: 5. CDR3 sequence reads: CASTDRVDSPLHF. The DNA for the CDR3 is TGTGCCAGCACCGACAGGGTAGATTCACCCCTCCACTTT.

The chain carries TRBV20-1 and TRBJ1-1, with D maybe TRBD1 (5 bases). The germline CDR1 and CDR2 sequences are DFQATT and SNEGSKA (reference sequence). This CDR3 spans 13 amino acids. V was shortened by 0 bases and J by 4 bases, with 9 bases between the two germline ends. CDR3 nucleotides: TGCAGTGCTAGAGACCCGGGGGGCACTGAAGCTTTCTTT. It is translated as CSARDPGGTEAFF.

At least ten counts were recorded for this clonotype. The chain combines TRBV25-1 with TRBJ2-2; the D gene is possibly TRBD1 (5 bases). V was cut by 4 bases and J by 3 bases, with 12 bases left in between. Germline V gives CDR1 MGHDK, CDR2 SYGVNS. The CDR3 sequence is 15 residues long. As DNA, the CDR3 is TGTGCCAGCAGTGTAGCAGGGCTAGACACCGGGGAGCTGTTTTTT. This sequence encodes CASSVAGLDTGELFF.

This clonotype showed up just a few times. V gene TRBV6-1 combines with J gene TRBJ2-5, with 11 nucleotides matching TRBD1. After removal of 4 bases from V and 7 bases from J, the junction contained 8 bases not matched to a gene. The CDR3 has 15 amino acids. CDR1 is MNHNS, CDR2 SASEGT, per germline. DNA for the CDR3: TGTGCCAGCAGTGCTATCGGGACAGGGGGAGTGACCCAGTACTTC. It is translated as CASSAIGTGGVTQYF.

In its sample, this clonotype was seen once. The chain links TRBV6-1 to TRBJ2-4; 8 bases map to TRBD2. CDR1 is MNHNS and CDR2 is SASEGT in the germline V gene. V dropped 7 bases and J dropped 1; count of bases not matched to a gene: 6. This CDR3 is built from 15 residues. The CDR3 reads CASKSGSRAKNIQYF. In DNA form, the CDR3 reads TGTGCCAGCAAAAGCGGGAGCCGTGCCAAAAACATTCAGTACTTC.

The chain is built from TRBV4-1 and TRBJ2-7; the D gene is possibly TRBD2 (6 bases). Trimming took 4 bases from V and 5 from J, leaving 18 bases between them. The germline CDR1 and CDR2 sequences are MGHRA and YSYEKL. This CDR3 has 15 residues. For the CDR3, the DNA is TGCGCCAGCAGCCCCATTGAGGCGGGAAGAGACGAGCAGTACTTC. Translated, it gives CASSPIEAGRDEQYF.

This clonotype was found many times. The V and J genes are TRBV20-1 and TRBJ2-5; possibly TRBD1 or TRBD2 for D (5 bases each). The CDR3 has 14 amino acids. Trimming took 6 bases from V and 4 from J, leaving 18 bases between them. Germline V lookup: CDR1 DFQATT, CDR2 SNEGSKA (reference sequence). CDR3 sequence (DNA): TGCAGTGCGGACCCGGTTGGGGGAATAGAGACCCAGTACTTC. Encoded protein: CSADPVGGIETQYF.

The CDR3 bases are TGTGCCAGCAGTGACGGTAGAAATTCACCCCTCCACTTT. Translating it yields CASSDGRNSPLHF. The chain carries TRBV25-1 and TRBJ1-6, with no clear D. V was clipped by 3 bases and J by 7 bases, with 7 bases between them. The germline gives CDR1 MGHDK, CDR2 SYGVNS. This CDR3 region has 13 residues.

This clonotype was counted between two and nine times. This rearrangement joins TRBV28 to TRBJ1-1, with 9 bases that match TRBD1. The V gene end was trimmed by 5 bases and the J gene end by 14 bases; junction bases not matched to a gene: 9. The CDR3 runs to 12 residues. Germline loops: CDR1 MDHEN, CDR2 SYDVKM. The CDR3 sequence: CASSRWTGEDFF. The CDR3 bases are TGTGCCAGCAGTCGATGGACAGGGGAGGACTTCTTT.

This clonotype was counted ten times or more. V usage is TRBV28 and J usage is TRBJ1-5; 8 nucleotides align to TRBD1. CDR3 length: 14 residues. J lost 7 bases, V lost 2 bases, and 4 bases had no gene match. Germline CDR1 is MDHEN and CDR2 is SYDVKM. Here the CDR3 reads CASSLGTGRQPQHF. Here the CDR3 DNA reads TGTGCCAGCAGTTTAGGGACAGGCAGGCAGCCCCAGCATTTT. The variable domain in full, with the rest retrieved from reference TRBV28 and TRBJ1-5, is DVKVTQSSRYLVKRTGEKVFLECVQDMDHENMFWYRQDPGLGLRLIYFSYDVKMKEKGDIPEGYSVSREKKERFSLILESASTNQTSMYLCASSLGTGRQPQHFGDGTRLSIL.

This clonotype was found many times. The chain employs TRBV28 and TRBJ1-1; TRBD1 matches at 8 bases. The junction had 6 bases not matched to a gene; V was cut back by 6 bases and J by 6 bases. This CDR3 spans 13 amino acids. The germline V gene has CDR1 MDHEN and CDR2 SYDVKM. Here the CDR3 DNA reads TGTGCCAGCAGACAGGGGGGGAGCGCTGAAGCTTTCTTT. It encodes CASRQGGSAEAFF. Variable domain in full (rest from reference TRBV28 and TRBJ1-1): DVKVTQSSRYLVKRTGEKVFLECVQDMDHENMFWYRQDPGLGLRLIYFSYDVKMKEKGDIPEGYSVSREKKERFSLILESASTNQTSMYLCASRQGGSAEAFFGQGTRLTVV.

The chain is built from TRBV28 and TRBJ1-1, with D unclear. From germline, CDR1 is MDHEN and CDR2 SYDVKM. The length of the CDR3 is 14 residues. With 4 bases removed from V and 1 base from J, the gap between germline ends came to 10 bases. The CDR3 region is CASSSPSWNTEAFF. In DNA, the CDR3 is TGTGCCAGCAGTTCACCCAGTTGGAACACTGAAGCTTTCTTT.

Many counts were recorded for this clonotype. At one boundary the junction diverges from the germline segment, which might be a read error. The chain links TRBV10-3 to TRBJ1-5, with D unresolved. This CDR3 contains 15 residues. Germline V gene sequence: CDR1 ENHRY, CDR2 SYGVKD. The CDR3 is CASSESRGSNQPQHF. The CDR3, as DNA: TGTGCCAGCAGTGAGTCCCGGGGTTCCAATCAGCCCCAGCATTTT.

The chain couples TRBV11-2 to TRBJ1-1; D may be TRBD1 (5 bases). This CDR3 comprises 14 residues. CDR1 is SGHAT, CDR2 FQNNGV, per germline. Deletions cut 4 bases from V and 11 bases from J, with 20 bases between. The CDR3 reads CASSSRGAWLSAFF. The DNA for the CDR3 is TGTGCCAGCAGCTCCCGGGGCGCGTGGCTGAGTGCTTTCTTT.

This clonotype has at least ten counts. The J gene is TRBJ1-1, the V gene TRBV3-1; D ambiguous. The germline V gene has CDR1 LGHDT and CDR2 YNNKEL (reference sequence). CDR3 length equals 13 residues. The V and J ends lost 2 bases and 8 bases respectively, with 12 bases between them. As DNA, the CDR3 is TGTGCCAGCAGCCAAAAGTGGAACAGCGAAGCTTTCTTT. It specifies CASSQKWNSEAFF.

At least ten counts were recorded for this clonotype. The CDR3 bases are TGCGCCAGCAGCTTGGGGGGACTAGCGGGAGGCAAGTACTTC. Translated: CASSLGGLAGGKYF. The chain couples TRBV5-1 to TRBJ2-7; 15 bases match TRBD2. CDR1 is SGHRS and CDR2 is YFSETQ in the germline V gene. The CDR3 loop spans 14 amino acids. The V gene end was trimmed by 0 bases and the J gene end by 11 bases; junction bases not matched to a gene: 3.

This clonotype was picked up many times. This chain uses TRBV15 with TRBJ2-1, with D maybe TRBD2 (6 bases). V lost 0 bases, J lost 1 base, and 7 bases lay in between. Germline lookup yields CDR1 LNHNV and CDR2 YYDKDF (reference sequence). The CDR3 spans 15 residues. CDR3 in DNA: TGTGCCACCAGCAGAGATAGCGGATCCTACAATGAGCAGTTCTTC. Translating it yields CATSRDSGSYNEQFF.

At least ten counts were recorded for this clonotype. V and J are TRBV6-1 and TRBJ1-2, with D maybe TRBD1 (6 bases). The CDR3 contains 14 residues. The germline V and J ends were trimmed by 3 bases and 5 bases, with 13 bases remaining between them. Germline V gene sequence: CDR1 MNHNS, CDR2 SASEGT. The chain's CDR3 is CASSEMGRGYGYTF. CDR3 nucleotides: TGTGCCAGCAGTGAGATGGGCAGGGGTTATGGCTACACCTTC.